This TCR beta chain was found in a study of shared clonotypes between healthy human individuals. The ends lost 4 bases at V and 4 bases at J; junction bases unmatched: 10. CDR3 length: 17 residues. Per the germline V gene, CDR1 is MDHEN and CDR2 is SYDVKM. The method was immunoSEQ multiplex PCR; TCRdb's version includes in-frame clones alone and lacks a portion of them. This sample yields 1,500,000 or so clones, of which just under 99% are seen a single time; about 0.4% belongs to the top ten. Splitting the CD4+ cells yielded a CD45RA+ naive subset and a CD45RA-negative memory subset. The receptor was derived from a man younger than 45 in good health. Sequencing used naive CD4+ T cells sorted from blood. Specified subset: CD45RA+ positively selected. V and J are TRBV28 and TRBJ1-2; 12 nucleotides align to TRBD1. Here the CDR3 reads CASSSRPGQGAVYGYTF. The CDR3 region has the DNA TGTGCCAGCAGTTCACGGCCGGGACAGGGGGCCGTCTATGGCTACACCTTC.